Below, 6 T cell receptor beta chains from the same sample are listed, as sequenced in a study of T cell responses to AZD1222 COVID-19 vaccine. Profiling relied on immunoSEQ multiplex PCR, and the TCRdb table lists in-frame clones only, not all of them. The sample lists about 120,000 clones; about 88% were seen once. The sequencing here drew on peripheral blood, taken 28 days after the second AZD1222 dose. These receptor sequences come from an adult who received the AZD1222 COVID-19 vaccine.

DNA of the CDR3: TGCGCCAGCAAGGCCAAGTGGGACAGGGTGGGAGCGGAGCAGTTCTTC. Translation gives CASKAKWDRVGAEQFF. V is TRBV10-2 and J is TRBJ2-1; 9 bases align to TRBD1. CDR3 length: 16 residues. Losses at the gene ends were 7 bases for V and 10 bases for J; bases not matched to a gene: 17. Per germline, CDR1 WSHSY and CDR2 SAAADI.

The rearrangement joins TRBV6-5 to TRBJ2-5; the match to TRBD2 covers 13 bases. V trimming: 2 bases; J trimming: 5 bases; junction bases outside the gene matches: 5. CDR3 length equals 16 residues. In germline, CDR1 is MNHEY, CDR2 SVGAGI. CDR3: CASSYARTSGGETQYF. CDR3 DNA sequence: TGTGCCAGCAGTTACGCCCGGACTAGCGGGGGTGAGACCCAGTACTTC.

This clone was picked up many times. The V and J genes are TRBV30 and TRBJ2-2, with 7 bases aligning to TRBD1. The CDR3 runs 15 residues. Germline values: CDR1 GTSNPN, CDR2 SVGIG (reference sequence). The J segment lost 0 bases and the V segment lost 3 bases, leaving 4 bases of the junction unmatched. DNA of the CDR3: TGTGCCTGGAGAGTACAGGGGACGAACACCGGGGAGCTGTTTTTT. Its translation: CAWRVQGTNTGELFF.

The chain carries TRBV5-1 and TRBJ1-4; a weak D match, TRBD1 (6 bases). CDR3 length: 14 amino acids. The V end was cut by 2 bases, the J end by 8 bases, with 13 bases between. Looked up from germline, CDR1 is SGHRS and CDR2 is YFSETQ. CDR3 protein: CASSLQGPWEKLFF. The CDR3 DNA sequence: TGCGCCAGCAGCTTACAGGGACCGTGGGAAAAACTGTTTTTT. The whole variable domain, filled in from reference TRBV5-1 and TRBJ1-4, reads KAGVTQTPRYLIKTRGQQVTLSCSPISGHRSVSWYQQTPGQGLQFLFEYFSETQRNKGNFPGRFSGRQFSNSRSEMNVSTLELGDSALYLCASSLQGPWEKLFFGSGTQLSVL.

This clone was counted only a few times. The chain has TRBV5-1 and TRBJ2-3; TRBD1 matches at 10 bases. Germline CDR1 is SGHRS and CDR2 is YFSETQ. Trimming cost V 2 bases and J 1 base; bases outside gene matches: 10. The CDR3 has 18 amino acids. This CDR3 reads CASSFAGTGVRRTDTQYF. The CDR3 DNA reads TGCGCCAGCAGCTTCGCCGGGACAGGGGTCCGCCGCACAGATACGCAGTATTTT.

This clone was counted only a few times. The CDR3, as DNA: TGTGCCAGCAGCCAAGAAAGCTGGCGGGGTGCGGACGAGCAGTACTTC. Protein sequence: CASSQESWRGADEQYF. The chain uses TRBV3-1 (or the pseudogene TRBV3-2) and TRBJ2-7, with D maybe TRBD2 (6 bases). CDR1 and CDR2 (germline): LGHDT, YNNKEL (reference sequence). This CDR3 spans 16 amino acids. Trimming shortened V by 0 bases and J by 5 bases, and 17 bases separated the two germline ends.